Presented here are 2 T cell receptor beta chains from one specimen sequenced in a study of T and B cells in COVID-19 patients. TRB was amplified from around 250-500 ng of blood genomic DNA. BIOMED2 TRB-A/B primer pools were used in multiplex TRB PCR. MiXCR was run by TCRdb on the multiplex PCR reads, yielding one entry per CDR3 protein. The repertoire consists of over 9,500 distinct CDR3 sequences, with almost 30% occurring once and the leading ten covering 28%. Sequences were obtained from blood. The receptor set was obtained from a human donor who had recovered from COVID-19.

The chain joins TRBV7-2 to TRBJ2-3, with TRBD2 matching over 8 bases. Germline V gene data show CDR1 as SGHTA and CDR2 as FQGNSA. CDR3 length equals 14 residues. The V gene end was trimmed by 2 bases and the J gene end by 4 bases; junction bases not matched to a gene: 2. Here the CDR3 DNA reads TGTGCCAGCAGCTTACCAGCGGGGGCAGATACGCAGTATTTT. This translates into CASSLPAGADTQYF.

There are a few counts of this clonotype. The chain links TRBV27 to TRBJ1-1; 8 bases line up with TRBD1. This CDR3 has 16 residues. From germline, CDR1 is MNHEY and CDR2 SMNVEV (reference sequence). The V and J ends lost 2 bases and 2 bases, in that order; junction bases with no gene match: 7. CDR3: CASSLPSGGLNTEAFF. The DNA of the CDR3 is TGTGCCAGCAGTTTACCATCAGGGGGCCTAAACACTGAAGCTTTCTTT.